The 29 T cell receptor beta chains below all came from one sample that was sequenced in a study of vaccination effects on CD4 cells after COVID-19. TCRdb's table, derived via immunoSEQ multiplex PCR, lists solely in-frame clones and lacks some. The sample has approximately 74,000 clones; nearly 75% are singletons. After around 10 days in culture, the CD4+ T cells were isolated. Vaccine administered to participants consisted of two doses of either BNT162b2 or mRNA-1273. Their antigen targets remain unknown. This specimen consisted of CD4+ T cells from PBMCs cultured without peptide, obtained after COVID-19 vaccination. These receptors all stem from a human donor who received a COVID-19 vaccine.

CDR3 protein: CASSDNYGYTF. CDR3 in DNA: TGTGCCAGCTCAGACAACTATGGCTACACCTTC. This chain connects TRBV18 to TRBJ1-2; no firm D call. This CDR3 spans 11 amino acids. Germline assignment: CDR1 KGHSH and CDR2 LQKENI. Trimming stripped 5 bases from V and 2 bases from J, with 3 bases between. Combining the CDR3 with reference TRBV18 and TRBJ1-2 gives the whole variable domain NAGVMQNPRHLVRRRGQEARLRCSPMKGHSHVYWYRQLPEEGLKFMVYLQKENIIDESGMPKERFSAEFPKEGPSILRIQQVVRGDSAAYFCASSDNYGYTFGSGTRLTVV.

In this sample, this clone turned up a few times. CDR3 nucleotide sequence: TGTGCCAGCGGCTCGAATGAGGGCTACACCTTC. Translation gives CASGSNEGYTF. The chain has TRBV9 and TRBJ1-2; D is uncertain. The ends were cut back, 7 bases at V and 8 bases at J, with 12 bases in the middle. Germline-derived CDR1 and CDR2 are SGDLS and YYNGEE. The CDR3 has 11 residues.

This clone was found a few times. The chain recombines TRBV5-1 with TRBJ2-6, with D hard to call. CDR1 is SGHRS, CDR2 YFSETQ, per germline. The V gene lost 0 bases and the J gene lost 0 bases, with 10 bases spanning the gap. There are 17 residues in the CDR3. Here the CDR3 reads CASSLEVVGSGANVLTF. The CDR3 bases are TGCGCCAGCAGCTTGGAAGTTGTAGGCTCTGGGGCCAACGTCCTGACTTTC.

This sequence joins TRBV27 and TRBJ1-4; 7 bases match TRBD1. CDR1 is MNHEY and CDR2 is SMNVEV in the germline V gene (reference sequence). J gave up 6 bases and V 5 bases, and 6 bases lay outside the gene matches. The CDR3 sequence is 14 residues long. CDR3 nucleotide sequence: TGTGCCAGCAGTAAAGGGACAGATTATGAAAAACTGTTTTTT. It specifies CASSKGTDYEKLFF.

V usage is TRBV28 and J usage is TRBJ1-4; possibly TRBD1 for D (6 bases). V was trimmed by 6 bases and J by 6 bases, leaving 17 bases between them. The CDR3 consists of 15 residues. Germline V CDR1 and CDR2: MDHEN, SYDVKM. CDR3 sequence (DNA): TGTGCCAGCAGCGGGACACCGGAGAGGCATGAAAAACTGTTTTTT. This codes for CASSGTPERHEKLFF.

CDR3 protein: CASSQPQGGDNEQFF. DNA for the CDR3: TGTGCCAGCAGCCAACCCCAGGGGGGGGACAATGAGCAGTTCTTC. This chain links TRBV4-2 with TRBJ2-1; D possibly uses TRBD1 or TRBD2 (7 bases each). V was cut by 2 bases and J by 5 bases, with 13 bases left in between. Germline V gives CDR1 LGHNA, CDR2 YNFKEQ. The CDR3 sequence is 15 residues long.

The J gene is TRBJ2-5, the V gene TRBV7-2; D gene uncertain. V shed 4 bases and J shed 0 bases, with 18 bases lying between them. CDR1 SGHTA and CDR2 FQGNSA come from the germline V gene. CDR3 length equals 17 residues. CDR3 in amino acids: CASSSPFSLGHQETQYF. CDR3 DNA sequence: TGTGCCAGCAGCTCCCCTTTCTCGCTAGGTCACCAAGAGACCCAGTACTTC.

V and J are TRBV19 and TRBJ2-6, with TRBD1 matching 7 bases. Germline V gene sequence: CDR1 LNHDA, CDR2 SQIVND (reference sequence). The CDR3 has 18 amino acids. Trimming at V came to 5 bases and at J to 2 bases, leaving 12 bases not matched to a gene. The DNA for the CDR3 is TGTGCCAGTAGTCCCCCGGGGCAGGGGGTGACTGGGGCCAACGTCCTGACTTTC. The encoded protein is CASSPPGQGVTGANVLTF.

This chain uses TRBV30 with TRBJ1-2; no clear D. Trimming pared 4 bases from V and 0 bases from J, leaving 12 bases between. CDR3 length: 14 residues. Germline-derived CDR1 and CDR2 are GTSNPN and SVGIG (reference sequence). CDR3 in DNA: TGTGCCTGGACCCGGGAGTTCTCTAACTATGGCTACACCTTC. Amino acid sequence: CAWTREFSNYGYTF.

CDR3 amino acids: CASSLGVGADEQYV. CDR3 nucleotide sequence: TGCGCCAGCAGCTTGGGAGTGGGGGCTGATGAGCAGTACGTC. The chain employs TRBV5-1 and TRBJ2-7, with a possible D match to TRBD1 (6 bases). This CDR3 region has 14 residues. CDR1 is SGHRS and CDR2 is YFSETQ in the germline V gene. V was cut by 0 bases and J by 7 bases, with 14 bases left in between.

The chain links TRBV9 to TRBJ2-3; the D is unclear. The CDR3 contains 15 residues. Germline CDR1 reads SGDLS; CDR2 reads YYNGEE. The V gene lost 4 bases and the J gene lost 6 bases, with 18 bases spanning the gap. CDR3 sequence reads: CASSPHFSPWDTQYF. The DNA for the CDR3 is TGTGCCAGCAGCCCTCACTTTAGCCCATGGGATACGCAGTATTTT. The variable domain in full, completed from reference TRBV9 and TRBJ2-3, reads DSGVTQTPKHLITATGQRVTLRCSPRSGDLSVYWYQQSLDQGLQFLIQYYNGEERAKGNILERFSAQQFPDLHSELNLSSLELGDSALYFCASSPHFSPWDTQYFGPGTRLTVL.

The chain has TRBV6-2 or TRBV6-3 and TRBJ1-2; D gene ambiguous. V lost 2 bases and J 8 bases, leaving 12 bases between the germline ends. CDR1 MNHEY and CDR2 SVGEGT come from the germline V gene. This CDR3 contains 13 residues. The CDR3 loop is CASSYAMKGGYTF. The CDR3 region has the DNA TGTGCCAGCAGTTACGCAATGAAAGGGGGCTACACCTTC.

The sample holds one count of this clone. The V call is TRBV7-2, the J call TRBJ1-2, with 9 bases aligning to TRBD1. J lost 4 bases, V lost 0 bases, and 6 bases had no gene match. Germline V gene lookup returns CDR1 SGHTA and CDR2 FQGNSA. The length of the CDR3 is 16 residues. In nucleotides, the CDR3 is TGTGCCAGCAGCTTAGCGCCGACAGGGGGGGGCTATGGCTACACCTTC. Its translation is CASSLAPTGGGYGYTF.

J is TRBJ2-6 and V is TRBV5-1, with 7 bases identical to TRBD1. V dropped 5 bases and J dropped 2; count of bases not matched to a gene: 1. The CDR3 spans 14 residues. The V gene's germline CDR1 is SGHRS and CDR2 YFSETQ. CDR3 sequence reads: CASRDRAGANVLTF. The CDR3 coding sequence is TGCGCCAGCAGAGACAGGGCTGGGGCCAACGTCCTGACTTTC.

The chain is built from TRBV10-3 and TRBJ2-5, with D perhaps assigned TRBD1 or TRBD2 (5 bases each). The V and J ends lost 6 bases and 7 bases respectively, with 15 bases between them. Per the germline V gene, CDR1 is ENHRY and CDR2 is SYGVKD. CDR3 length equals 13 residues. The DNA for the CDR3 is TGTGCCATCAGGAGTGCCCCTGGGGGGACCCAGTACTTC. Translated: CAIRSAPGGTQYF.

Here the CDR3 DNA reads TGCGCCAGCAGCTCACGGGGACTAGCGGGGGCCGGGGAGCTGTTTTTT. Translating it yields CASSSRGLAGAGELFF. The rearrangement joins TRBV5-1 to TRBJ2-2; 14 positions agree with TRBD2. V gave up 3 bases and J gave up 6 bases; unmatched junction bases: 4. Looked up from germline, CDR1 is SGHRS and CDR2 is YFSETQ. The CDR3 runs 16 residues.

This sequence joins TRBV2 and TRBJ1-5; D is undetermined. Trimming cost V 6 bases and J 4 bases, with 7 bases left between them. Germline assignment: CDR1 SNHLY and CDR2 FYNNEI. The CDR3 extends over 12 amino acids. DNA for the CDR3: TGTGCCAGCAGCAAACCGAATCAGCCCCAGCATTTT. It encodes CASSKPNQPQHF.

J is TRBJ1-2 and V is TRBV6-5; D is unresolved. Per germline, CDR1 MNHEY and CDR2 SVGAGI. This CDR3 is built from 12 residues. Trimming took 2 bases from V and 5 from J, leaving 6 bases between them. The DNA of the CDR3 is TGTGCCAGCAGTTACGGAGGGTATGGCTACACCTTC. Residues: CASSYGGYGYTF.

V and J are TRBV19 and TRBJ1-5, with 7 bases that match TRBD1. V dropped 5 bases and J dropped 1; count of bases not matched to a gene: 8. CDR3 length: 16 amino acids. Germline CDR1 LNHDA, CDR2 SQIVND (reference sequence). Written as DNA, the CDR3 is TGTGCCAGTAGTCAGAAGGGGGCTAGAAGCAATCAGCCCCAGCATTTT. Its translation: CASSQKGARSNQPQHF.

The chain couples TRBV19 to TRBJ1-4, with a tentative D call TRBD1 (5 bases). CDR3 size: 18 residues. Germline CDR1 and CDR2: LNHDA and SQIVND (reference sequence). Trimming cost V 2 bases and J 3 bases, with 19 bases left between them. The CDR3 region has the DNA TGTGCCAGTAGTATACAGGGAACTGGTGGCCGTCCTAATGAAAAACTGTTTTTT. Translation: CASSIQGTGGRPNEKLFF. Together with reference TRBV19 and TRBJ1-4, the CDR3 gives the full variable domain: DGGITQSPKYLFRKEGQNVTLSCEQNLNHDAMYWYRQDPGQGLRLIYYSQIVNDFQKGDIAEGYSVSREKKESFPLTVTSAQKNPTAFYLCASSIQGTGGRPNEKLFFGSGTQLSVL.

DNA for the CDR3: TGTGCCAGCAGTAGGGGTAGGATCACCGGGGAGCTGTTTTTT. The encoded protein is CASSRGRITGELFF. The J gene is TRBJ2-2, the V gene TRBV7-2, with a tentative D call TRBD1 (5 bases). Trimming took 6 bases from V and 4 from J, leaving 12 bases between them. Germline values: CDR1 SGHTA, CDR2 FQGNSA. There are 14 residues in the CDR3.

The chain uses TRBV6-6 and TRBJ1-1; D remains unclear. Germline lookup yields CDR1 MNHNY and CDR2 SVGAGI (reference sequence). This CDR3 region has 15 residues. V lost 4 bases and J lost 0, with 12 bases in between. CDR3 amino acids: CASSSVTDMNTEAFF. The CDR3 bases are TGTGCCAGCAGTTCCGTTACAGATATGAACACTGAAGCTTTCTTT.

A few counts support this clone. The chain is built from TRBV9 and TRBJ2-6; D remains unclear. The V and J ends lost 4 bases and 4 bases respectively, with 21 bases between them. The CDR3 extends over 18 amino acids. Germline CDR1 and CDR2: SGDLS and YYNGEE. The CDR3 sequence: CASSPPVGRTNGANVLTF. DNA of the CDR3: TGTGCCAGCAGCCCGCCAGTAGGACGGACGAACGGGGCCAACGTCCTGACTTTC. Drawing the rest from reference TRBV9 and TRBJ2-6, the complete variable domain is DSGVTQTPKHLITATGQRVTLRCSPRSGDLSVYWYQQSLDQGLQFLIQYYNGEERAKGNILERFSAQQFPDLHSELNLSSLELGDSALYFCASSPPVGRTNGANVLTFGAGSRLTVL.

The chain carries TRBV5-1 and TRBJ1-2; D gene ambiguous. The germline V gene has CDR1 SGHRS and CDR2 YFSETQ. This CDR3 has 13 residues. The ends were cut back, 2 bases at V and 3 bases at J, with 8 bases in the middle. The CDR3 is CASSFYQDYGYTF. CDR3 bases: TGCGCCAGCAGCTTCTACCAGGACTATGGCTACACCTTC.

The CDR3 DNA sequence: TGTGCCACCAGTGATGAACAGGGGAGCTTGGGGACCCAGTACTTC. Translation: CATSDEQGSLGTQYF. This sequence joins TRBV24-1 and TRBJ2-5; TRBD1 matches 7 bases. CDR1 and CDR2 (germline): KGHDR, SFDVKD. This CDR3 is built from 15 residues. V gave up 3 bases and J gave up 7 bases; unmatched junction bases: 10.

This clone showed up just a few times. CDR3 amino acids: CASFQGAGYTF. In DNA, the CDR3 is TGTGCCAGCTTCCAGGGGGCCGGCTACACCTTC. V gene TRBV4-2 combines with J gene TRBJ1-2, with TRBD1 matching 8 bases. The germline V gene has CDR1 LGHNA and CDR2 YNFKEQ. The ends lost 8 bases at V and 8 bases at J; junction bases unmatched: 4. This CDR3 has 11 residues.

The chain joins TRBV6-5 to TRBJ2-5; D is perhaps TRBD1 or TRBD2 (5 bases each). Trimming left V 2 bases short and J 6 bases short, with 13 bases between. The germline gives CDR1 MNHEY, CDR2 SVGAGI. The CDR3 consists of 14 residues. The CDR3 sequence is CASSYERGGKTQYF. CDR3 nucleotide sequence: TGTGCCAGCAGTTACGAGAGGGGTGGTAAGACCCAGTACTTC.

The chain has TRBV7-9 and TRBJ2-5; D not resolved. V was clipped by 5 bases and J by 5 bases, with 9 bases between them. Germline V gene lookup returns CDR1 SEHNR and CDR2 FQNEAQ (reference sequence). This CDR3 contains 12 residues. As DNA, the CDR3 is TGTGCCAGCAGCCCAGCGATGGAGACCCAGTACTTC. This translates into CASSPAMETQYF.

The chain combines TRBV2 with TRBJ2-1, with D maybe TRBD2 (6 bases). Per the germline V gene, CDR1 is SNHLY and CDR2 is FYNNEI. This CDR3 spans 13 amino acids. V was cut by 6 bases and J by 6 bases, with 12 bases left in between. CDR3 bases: TGTGCCAGCAGGGAGGGACGGGGCAATGAGCAGTTCTTC. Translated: CASREGRGNEQFF.